These T cell receptor beta chains were read from a single sample in a study of blood T cell repertoires in COVID-19. Sequencing was performed with immunoSEQ multiplex PCR; in TCRdb, only in-frame clones are kept and a portion is missing. Altogether approximately 26,000 clones are present, roughly 82% being singletons, with the ten largest covering 1.8%. The sample was peripheral blood. The receptors here all came from a man at least 80 years old with active or convalescent COVID-19. The CDR3 runs from the conserved cysteine through the conserved F or W. D genes are given only for firm matches. Size tells how often a clone was seen (once, few, many) or the class of an expanded clone, and some rows leave it out.

V gene	J gene	clone size	D gene	CDR3 length	CDR3 protein	CDR3 DNA
TRBV10-3	TRBJ2-6	-	-	14	CAIGHSSGANVLTF	TGTGCCATCGGGCATAGCTCTGGGGCCAACGTCCTGACTTTC
TRBV21-1	TRBJ2-1	-	-	15	CASSSGTSGSHEQFF	TGTGCCAGCAGCTCCGGGACTAGCGGGAGTCATGAGCAGTTCTTC
TRBV2	TRBJ2-3	-	TRBD2	12	CASRGGADTQYF	TGTGCCAGCAGGGGAGGGGCAGATACGCAGTATTTT
TRBV7-2	TRBJ2-5	-	TRBD2	14	CASSPLAGPGTQYF	TGTGCCAGCAGCCCGCTAGCGGGCCCGGGGACCCAGTACTTC
TRBV6-5	TRBJ2-1	-	TRBD2	16	CASSLRGLAGLNEQFF	TGTGCCAGCAGTTTGAGAGGACTAGCGGGACTCAATGAGCAGTTCTTC
TRBV3-1/TRBV3-2	TRBJ1-1	-	TRBD1	15	CASSPIRGVNTEAFF	TGTGCCAGCAGCCCCATCAGGGGGGTGAACACTGAAGCTTTCTTT
TRBV28	TRBJ1-6	-	-	12	CASSYQGTPLHF	TGTGCCAGCAGCTATCAGGGTACACCCCTCCACTTT
TRBV2	TRBJ1-2	-	TRBD1	13	CASRGQGGYGYTF	TGTGCCAGCAGAGGACAGGGCGGCTATGGCTACACCTTC
TRBV2	TRBJ1-6	-	TRBD1	16	CASSEIGTGNNSPLHF	TGTGCCAGCAGTGAAATCGGGACAGGGAATAATTCACCCCTCCACTTT
TRBV20-1	TRBJ2-7	-	TRBD1	13	CSASGQGVDEQYF	TGCAGTGCTAGTGGACAGGGAGTCGACGAGCAGTACTTC
TRBV7-9	TRBJ2-5	-	-	12	CATGPEVETQYF	TGTGCCACAGGGCCCGAGGTAGAGACCCAGTACTTC
TRBV19	TRBJ2-2	-	-	14	CASSNSRSVGELFF	TGTGCCAGTAGTAATTCCAGATCCGTCGGGGAGCTGTTTTTT
TRBV7-3	TRBJ2-7	-	-	14	CASSQRAGAYEQYF	TGTGCCAGCAGCCAAAGGGCCGGGGCCTACGAGCAGTACTTC
TRBV7-2	TRBJ2-7	-	-	11	CASSFSREQYF	TGTGCCAGCAGCTTTTCCCGGGAGCAGTACTTC
TRBV7-3	TRBJ2-1	few	TRBD1	14	CASSPGQGRNEQFF	TGTGCCAGCAGCCCCGGACAGGGTCGTAATGAGCAGTTCTTC
TRBV29-1	TRBJ2-7	-	-	12	CSVSSGFYEQYF	TGCAGCGTTTCATCGGGGTTCTACGAGCAGTACTTC
TRBV5-5	TRBJ1-2	-	-	15	CASSLSGGTNYGYTF	TGTGCCAGCAGCTTGTCAGGAGGGACTAACTATGGCTACACCTTC
TRBV5-1	TRBJ1-1	-	TRBD1	14	CASSFRQGETEAFF	TGCGCCAGCAGCTTTAGACAGGGTGAAACTGAAGCTTTCTTT
TRBV7-8	TRBJ2-5	-	TRBD2	17	CASSLTPGTSGEETQYF	TGTGCCAGCAGCTTAACGCCCGGCACTAGCGGGGAAGAGACCCAGTACTTC
TRBV28	TRBJ1-2	-	-	13	CASRQGLGGGYTF	TGTGCCAGCAGACAAGGTCTGGGGGGTGGCTACACCTTC
TRBV28	TRBJ1-6	-	-	12	CASSAGSSPLHF	TGTGCCAGCAGCGCGGGTAGTTCACCCCTCCACTTT
TRBV12-3/TRBV12-4	TRBJ2-5	few	-	13	CASSFDRGETQYF	TGTGCCAGCAGTTTTGACAGAGGAGAGACCCAGTACTTC
TRBV5-1	TRBJ2-2	-	TRBD1	15	CASSWTGGSTGELFF	TGCGCCAGCAGCTGGACAGGGGGCTCTACCGGGGAGCTGTTTTTT
TRBV2	TRBJ2-3	-	TRBD1	14	CASSEGQGGGTQYF	TGTGCCAGCAGTGAGGGACAGGGTGGGGGTACGCAGTATTTT
TRBV7-2	TRBJ2-5	few	-	13	CASSFRGQETQYF	TGTGCCAGCAGCTTCCGGGGGCAAGAGACCCAGTACTTC
TRBV14	TRBJ2-2	-	-	14	CASSQDWNTGELFF	TGTGCCAGCAGCCAAGACTGGAACACCGGGGAGCTGTTTTTT
TRBV4-2	TRBJ2-3	-	TRBD2	17	CASSHSLAGGLTDTQYF	TGTGCCAGCAGCCACAGTCTAGCGGGAGGCCTCACAGATACGCAGTATTTT
TRBV12-3/TRBV12-4	TRBJ1-1	-	-	13	CASSLTLDTEAFF	TGTGCCAGCAGTTTAACGTTAGATACTGAAGCTTTCTTT
TRBV9	TRBJ2-1	-	-	14	CASSVGSGVNEQFF	TGTGCCAGCAGCGTGGGTTCGGGAGTCAATGAGCAGTTCTTC
TRBV3-1/TRBV3-2	TRBJ2-1	-	TRBD1	11	CASSSRDRALF	TGTGCCAGCAGCTCCCGGGACAGGGCTCTCTTC
TRBV10-3	TRBJ1-6	-	-	13	CAISDNSDSPLHF	TGTGCCATCAGTGATAACAGTGATTCACCCCTCCACTTT
TRBV12-5	TRBJ2-3	-	TRBD2	15	CASGFGGGAGDTQYF	TGTGCTAGTGGTTTCGGCGGGGGGGCCGGGGATACGCAGTATTTT
TRBV7-2	TRBJ2-7	once	-	14	CASSSSTMNYEQYF	TGTGCCAGCAGCTCCTCGACAATGAACTACGAGCAGTACTTC
TRBV9	TRBJ1-2	-	-	17	CASSVSFGAGAYYGYTF	TGTGCCAGCAGCGTATCTTTTGGCGCTGGGGCATACTATGGCTACACCTTC
TRBV19	TRBJ2-1	-	TRBD2	15	CASSIRTSGRNEQFF	TGTGCCAGTAGTATCCGGACTAGCGGGCGCAATGAGCAGTTCTTC
TRBV10-3	TRBJ1-4	once	TRBD1	17	CAISEPLQGASNEKLFF	TGTGCCATCAGTGAGCCGTTGCAGGGGGCATCTAATGAAAAACTGTTTTTT
TRBV27	TRBJ1-2	-	-	11	CASNKGQGYTF	TGTGCCAGCAATAAGGGGCAGGGCTACACCTTC
TRBV2	TRBJ2-1	-	-	14	CASSVTSSYNEQFF	TGTGCCAGCAGTGTGACTAGCTCCTACAATGAGCAGTTCTTC
TRBV5-1	TRBJ2-3	-	TRBD2	15	CASSELAGGSHAQYF	TGCGCCAGCAGCGAACTAGCGGGAGGGTCCCACGCGCAGTATTTT
TRBV28	TRBJ2-2	-	-	14	CASTVEGSTGELFF	TGTGCCAGCACCGTGGAGGGGAGCACCGGGGAGCTGTTTTTT
TRBV6-4	TRBJ1-5	-	TRBD1	14	CASSDRGGDQPQHF	TGTGCCAGCAGCGACAGGGGAGGGGATCAGCCCCAGCATTTT
TRBV9	TRBJ2-2	few	TRBD2	16	CASSVNPSGSPGELFF	TGTGCCAGCAGCGTAAACCCTAGCGGGAGCCCCGGGGAGCTGTTTTTT
TRBV2	TRBJ1-2	once	-	13	CASRATDNYGYTF	TGTGCCAGCAGGGCGACAGACAATTATGGCTACACCTTC
TRBV5-1	TRBJ2-2	-	-	15	CASSLQQLNTGELFF	TGCGCCAGCAGCTTGCAACAGTTGAACACCGGGGAGCTGTTTTTT
TRBV10-3	TRBJ2-6	-	-	15	CAISDGGPGANVLTF	TGTGCCATCAGTGACGGAGGTCCTGGGGCCAACGTCCTGACTTTC
TRBV7-9	TRBJ1-1	few	-	14	CASSLAPLNTEAFF	TGTGCCAGCAGCTTAGCCCCCTTGAACACTGAAGCTTTCTTT
TRBV24-1	TRBJ2-6	-	-	16	CATSDLRGLEANVLTF	TGTGCCACCAGTGATTTACGGGGGTTAGAGGCCAACGTCCTGACTTTC
TRBV18	TRBJ1-1	-	-	16	CASSPPSGDWSTEAFF	TGTGCCAGCTCACCACCCTCAGGGGATTGGAGCACTGAAGCTTTCTTT
TRBV19	TRBJ1-2	-	TRBD1	15	CASSIDTGVPYGYTF	TGTGCCAGTAGTATCGATACAGGGGTTCCTTATGGCTACACCTTC
TRBV5-1	TRBJ2-5	few	-	14	CASSLGRNQETQYF	TGCGCCAGCAGCTTGGGGCGGAACCAAGAGACCCAGTACTTC
TRBV14	TRBJ2-7	-	-	15	CASSRTPGSSYEQYF	TGTGCCAGCAGCCGCACGCCGGGGAGCTCCTACGAGCAGTACTTC
TRBV7-3	TRBJ2-5	-	-	13	CASSLERGETQYF	TGTGCCAGCAGCTTGGAGAGGGGGGAGACCCAGTACTTC
TRBV27	TRBJ2-3	once	-	14	CASSLTQTSFTQYF	TGTGCCAGCAGTTTGACACAAACAAGTTTTACGCAGTATTTT
TRBV18	TRBJ2-5	-	TRBD1	15	CASSGGQGQLETQYF	TGTGCCAGCTCCGGGGGACAGGGGCAACTGGAGACCCAGTACTTC